Listed here are 11 T cell receptor beta chains from one sample, sequenced in a study of regulatory T cells in long-lasting Graves disease. CDR3 regions were amplified by Arm-PCR using iRepertoire HTBI primers to build TCR beta libraries. TCRdb redid the calling of the multiplex PCR reads with MiXCR, one entry per CDR3 protein. Of about 360,000 distinct CDR3 sequences in the sample, about 17% were seen once. Time point denoted: newly diagnosed GD, antithyroid drugs for less than 3 months. The authors made the TCR library using RNA they extracted from PBMCs. The sample also formed part of further work on T cells in Graves' hyperthyroidism and ophthalmopathy.

The starting material was peripheral blood mononuclear cells (PBMCs), obtained at new diagnosis, from a patient treated with antithyroid drugs. These receptors came from a woman aged 18-35 years with Graves disease.

In its sample, this clonotype was seen many times. The CDR3 nucleotides read TGTGCCAGCAGCTTAGACAGGACTAGCGGTAATGAGCAGTTCTTC. Translating gives CASSLDRTSGNEQFF. V is TRBV7-2 and J is TRBJ2-1; 10 nucleotides line up with TRBD2. CDR1 and CDR2 (germline): SGHTA, FQGNSA. The J segment lost 7 bases and the V segment lost 1 base, leaving 4 bases of the junction unmatched. This CDR3 is 15 amino acids long.

In its sample, this clonotype was seen many times. This chain uses TRBV20-1 with TRBJ2-2, with a tentative D call TRBD1 (6 bases). Trimming pared 2 bases from V and 3 bases from J, leaving 13 bases between. This CDR3 has 15 residues. Germline V gene lookup returns CDR1 DFQATT and CDR2 SNEGSKA (reference sequence). CDR3 sequence reads: CSARQQGSHTGELFF. The CDR3 DNA is TGCAGTGCTAGACAACAGGGTTCGCACACCGGGGAGCTGTTTTTT.

This clonotype was seen ten or more times. V and J are TRBV2 and TRBJ1-1, with 8 bases that match TRBD1. The CDR3 covers 14 residues. Trimming removed 7 bases from V and 3 bases from J; junction bases left unmatched: 7. Looked up from germline, CDR1 is SNHLY and CDR2 is FYNNEI. The CDR3 region has the DNA TGTGCCAGCAACGGGGACAGGTGGGACACTGAAGCTTTCTTT. Translation: CASNGDRWDTEAFF.

This clonotype was counted ten times or more. The rearrangement links TRBV10-3 to TRBJ2-2; D unclear. The V end lost 6 bases, the J end lost 1 base, and 9 bases lay between the germline ends. This CDR3 comprises 14 residues. Germline CDR1 ENHRY, CDR2 SYGVKD. The CDR3 loop reads CAIRNGLNTGELFF. CDR3 DNA: TGTGCCATCAGGAACGGGCTGAACACCGGGGAGCTGTTTTTT.

This clonotype was recorded many times. The chain combines TRBV11-2 with TRBJ1-2; TRBD1 aligns across 9 bases. The CDR3 length is 15 residues. The V and J ends lost 5 bases and 8 bases, in that order; junction bases with no gene match: 12. Germline V CDR1 and CDR2: SGHAT, FQNNGV. CDR3 loop: CASSTNRGLPGGYTF. The CDR3 region has the DNA TGTGCCAGCAGCACTAACAGGGGGCTTCCCGGCGGCTACACCTTC.

The chain carries TRBV6-1 and TRBJ1-6; D possibly corresponds to TRBD1 (5 bases). V lost 8 bases and J 12 bases, leaving 20 bases between the germline ends. The CDR3 loop spans 14 amino acids. The germline V gene encodes CDR1 MNHNS and CDR2 SASEGT. The CDR3 DNA follows: TGTGCCAGCCCCCGGGACTGCCTCAAATTACCCCTCCACTTT. Protein sequence: CASPRDCLKLPLHF.

This chain joins TRBV6-2 or TRBV6-3 and TRBJ1-4; D possibly corresponds to TRBD1 (6 bases). The V end lost 2 bases, the J end lost 2 bases, and 12 bases lay between the germline ends. In germline, CDR1 is MNHEY, CDR2 SVGEGT. CDR3 length equals 16 residues. The CDR3 sequence: CASSYNTGWTNEKLFF. CDR3 DNA: TGTGCCAGCAGTTACAACACAGGGTGGACTAATGAAAAACTGTTTTTT.

This clonotype was detected many times. The gene calls are TRBV20-1 and TRBJ1-1, with D possibly matching TRBD1 (5 bases). CDR1 and CDR2 from the germline V gene are DFQATT and SNEGSKA (reference sequence). The CDR3 consists of 16 residues. Trimming left V 3 bases short and J 3 bases short, with 20 bases between. The CDR3 loop is CSARDPRGAGYTEAFF. The CDR3 nucleotides read TGCAGTGCTAGGGACCCCCGGGGCGCGGGGTACACTGAAGCTTTCTTT.

The rearrangement joins TRBV19 to TRBJ2-1, with TRBD2 identical over 9 bases. The CDR3 length is 17 residues. Germline assignment: CDR1 LNHDA and CDR2 SQIVND (reference sequence). J gave up 5 bases and V 1 base, and 9 bases lay outside the gene matches. The DNA for the CDR3 is TGTGCCAGTAGTATAGTAGTGAGGCTAGCGGGAAACAATGAGCAGTTCTTC. This encodes CASSIVVRLAGNNEQFF.

In its sample, this clonotype was seen many times. The chain recombines TRBV30 with TRBJ2-2, with D uncertain. This CDR3 has 15 residues. CDR1 and CDR2 (germline): GTSNPN, SVGIG (reference sequence). Trimming removed 0 bases at V and 0 bases at J, with 8 bases between. CDR3 sequence reads: CAWSVPSTNTGELFF. CDR3 DNA: TGTGCCTGGAGTGTTCCCAGCACGAACACCGGGGAGCTGTTTTTT.

The gene calls are TRBV6-9 and TRBJ1-4, with 7 bases that match TRBD1. This CDR3 comprises 15 residues. Germline V CDR1 and CDR2: MNHGY, SVAAGI. V was clipped by 3 bases and J by 8 bases; unmatched bases: 9. The CDR3 is CASSYGQETREKLFF. CDR3 sequence (DNA): TGTGCCAGCAGTTACGGACAGGAGACTAGAGAAAAACTGTTTTTT.